The clone carrying this T cell receptor (beta chain) was seen only once. Its target is not known. Naive CD8 cells comprised CD45RO-negative, CCR7-positively selected cells, excluding terminally differentiated effector memory CD45RA+ cells. The germline gives CDR1 MNHNS, CDR2 SASEGT. This CDR3 is built from 17 residues. V was clipped by 1 base and J by 0 bases, with 12 bases between them. This sample stems from a study of shared clonotypes between healthy human individuals. Study findings and constraints: Only blood was sampled, and tissue TCR repertoires likely differ from blood ones.

Data came from immunoSEQ multiplex PCR; TCRdb stores just in-frame clones and leaves some out. The sample contains about 2 million clones, just under 95% of which appear only once. This sequence originates from a young man in good health. The rearrangement links TRBV6-1 to TRBJ1-4; D is ambiguous. Sequenced input: naive CD8+ T cells sorted from blood. CDR3: CASSEVGFGTTNEKLFF. DNA of the CDR3: TGTGCCAGCAGTGAAGTCGGATTCGGGACAACTAATGAAAAACTGTTTTTT.